Presented here are 6 T cell receptor beta chains from one specimen sequenced in a study of blood T cell repertoires in COVID-19. Produced via immunoSEQ multiplex PCR; TCRdb's table is partial and in-frame only. This table has roughly 220,000 clones, 70% to 90% appearing once. The sample comprised peripheral blood. These receptors came from a man aged 30-40 years who had recovered from COVID-19.

The V call is TRBV6-2 or TRBV6-3, the J call TRBJ2-3; D is unclear. The CDR3 totals 17 residues. Germline V gene data show CDR1 as MNHEY and CDR2 as SVGEGT. The germline V and J ends were trimmed by 2 bases and 7 bases, with 22 bases remaining between them. The CDR3 is CASSYLPEKKPLYTQYF. CDR3 nucleotide sequence: TGTGCCAGCAGTTACCTTCCGGAGAAGAAACCACTTTATACGCAGTATTTT.

The chain employs TRBV18 and TRBJ1-2; 10 bases agree with TRBD1. Per germline, CDR1 KGHSH and CDR2 LQKENI. V lost 3 bases, J lost 1 base, and 5 bases stayed unmatched. This CDR3 has 16 residues. The CDR3 is CASSPLRDRGNYGYTF. CDR3 nucleotide sequence: TGTGCCAGCTCACCCCTCCGGGACAGGGGTAACTATGGCTACACCTTC.

The chain combines TRBV7-9 with TRBJ2-2, with D possibly matching TRBD2 (7 bases). Per germline, CDR1 SEHNR and CDR2 FQNEAQ (reference sequence). V lost 5 bases, J lost 6 bases, and 13 bases lay in between. CDR3 length equals 14 residues. The CDR3 protein is CASSHWGGAGELFF. The CDR3 nucleotides read TGTGCCAGCAGCCACTGGGGGGGCGCCGGGGAGCTGTTTTTT.

The V and J genes are TRBV7-9 and TRBJ2-1; no firm D call. V was pared by 5 bases and J by 1 base, with 12 bases between. Germline V gene lookup returns CDR1 SEHNR and CDR2 FQNEAQ (reference sequence). The CDR3 sequence is 15 residues long. In DNA, the CDR3 is TGTGCCAGCAGCCTCACACAGATATCCTACAATGAGCAGTTCTTC. Amino acid sequence: CASSLTQISYNEQFF.

The genes are TRBV7-9 and TRBJ1-2, with 8 bases aligning to TRBD1. CDR1 is SEHNR, CDR2 FQNEAQ, per germline (reference sequence). This CDR3 is 16 amino acids long. V lost 5 bases, J lost 4 bases, and 12 bases stayed unmatched. The CDR3 reads CASSPDRGRLLYGYTF. In DNA, the CDR3 is TGTGCCAGCAGCCCCGACAGGGGCCGTTTACTCTATGGCTACACCTTC.

The chain combines TRBV19 with TRBJ1-3, with TRBD1 matching over 7 bases. Germline V gene data show CDR1 as LNHDA and CDR2 as SQIVND (reference sequence). CDR3 length: 16 amino acids. V lost 5 bases to trimming and J lost 2 bases; unmatched junction nucleotides: 9. CDR3 coding DNA: TGTGCCAGTAGTTTCGGAAACAGGGGAGCTGGAAACACCATATATTTT. It codes for CASSFGNRGAGNTIYF.